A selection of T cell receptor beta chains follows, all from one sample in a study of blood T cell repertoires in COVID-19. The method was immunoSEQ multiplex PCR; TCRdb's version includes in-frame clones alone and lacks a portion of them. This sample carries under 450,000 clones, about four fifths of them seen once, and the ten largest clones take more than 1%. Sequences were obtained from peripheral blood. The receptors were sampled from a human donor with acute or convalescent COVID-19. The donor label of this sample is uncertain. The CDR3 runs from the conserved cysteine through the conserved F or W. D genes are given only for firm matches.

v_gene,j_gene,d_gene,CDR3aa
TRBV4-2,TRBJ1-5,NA,CASSQSINQPQHF
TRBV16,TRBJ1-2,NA,CASSPPFRGYGYTF
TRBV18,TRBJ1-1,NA,CASSPSSLRGTEAFF
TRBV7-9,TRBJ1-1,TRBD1,CASSLGQPNTEAFF
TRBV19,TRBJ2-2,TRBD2,CASSIEGTSGSSAGELFF
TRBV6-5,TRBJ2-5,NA,CASRRQRQETQYF
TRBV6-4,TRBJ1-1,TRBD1,CASSENKGQRAFF
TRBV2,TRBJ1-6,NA,CASRIEGDYNSPLHF
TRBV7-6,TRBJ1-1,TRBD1,CASSQEDRGYTEAFF
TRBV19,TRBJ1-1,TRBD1,CASSRTGGYRNTEAFF
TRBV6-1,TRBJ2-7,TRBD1,CASSEGTHRGTGHADEQYF
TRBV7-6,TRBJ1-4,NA,CASSQSVALVGEKLFF
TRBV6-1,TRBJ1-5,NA,CASSEINRAALRPQHF
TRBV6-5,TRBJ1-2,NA,CASSSFQGSNYGYTF
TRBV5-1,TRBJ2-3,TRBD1,CASSRDRGLADTQYF
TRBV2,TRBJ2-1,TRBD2,CASTGSSGSSYNEQFF
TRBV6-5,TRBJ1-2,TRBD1,CASIITGGGNYGYTF
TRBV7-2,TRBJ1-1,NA,CASSLDARGDTEAFF
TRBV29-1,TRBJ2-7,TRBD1,CSVARDRAFYEQYF
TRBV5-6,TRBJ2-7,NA,CASSLDRRTNYEQYF
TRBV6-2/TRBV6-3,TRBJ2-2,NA,CASSSQGVNTGELFF
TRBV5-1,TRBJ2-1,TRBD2,CASSTTSGGQNEQFF
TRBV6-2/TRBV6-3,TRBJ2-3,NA,CASSYNPSGTDTQYF
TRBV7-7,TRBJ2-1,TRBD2,CASSPVAGVGYNEQFF
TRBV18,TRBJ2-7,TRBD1,CASSQGGGLREQYF
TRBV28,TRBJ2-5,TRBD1,CASRIRDRVQETQYF
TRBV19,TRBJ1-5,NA,CASSIDNQGYPPQHF
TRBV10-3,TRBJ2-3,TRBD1,CAISLQGAGTDTQYF
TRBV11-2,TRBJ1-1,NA,CASSLHSGGLDTEAFF
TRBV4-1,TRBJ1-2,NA,CASSQDRGYGYTF
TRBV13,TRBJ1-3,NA,CASKQGNTIYF
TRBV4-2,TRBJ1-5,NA,CASSQDGTQGYSNQPQHF
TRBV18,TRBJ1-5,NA,CASSPGQPLNSNQPQHF
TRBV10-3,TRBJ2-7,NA,CAITKDSSGEQYF
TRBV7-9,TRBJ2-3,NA,CASSVTSRGVDTDTQYF
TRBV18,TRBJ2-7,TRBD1,CASSLGQSPIQQYF
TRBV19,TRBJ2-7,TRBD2,CASSIGREGSSYEQYF
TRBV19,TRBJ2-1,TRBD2,CASTSGLGRYNEQFF
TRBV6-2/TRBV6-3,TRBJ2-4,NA,CASSSNSKNIQYF
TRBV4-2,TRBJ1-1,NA,CASSQDTGENTEAFF
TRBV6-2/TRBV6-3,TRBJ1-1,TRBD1,CASSLQGHEAFF
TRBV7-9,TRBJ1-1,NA,CASRDSDFTEAFF
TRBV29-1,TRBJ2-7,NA,CSVCPSGSYEQYF
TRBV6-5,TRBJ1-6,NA,CASAPQVRASPLHF
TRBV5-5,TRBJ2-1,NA,CASSQTRVAYNEQFF